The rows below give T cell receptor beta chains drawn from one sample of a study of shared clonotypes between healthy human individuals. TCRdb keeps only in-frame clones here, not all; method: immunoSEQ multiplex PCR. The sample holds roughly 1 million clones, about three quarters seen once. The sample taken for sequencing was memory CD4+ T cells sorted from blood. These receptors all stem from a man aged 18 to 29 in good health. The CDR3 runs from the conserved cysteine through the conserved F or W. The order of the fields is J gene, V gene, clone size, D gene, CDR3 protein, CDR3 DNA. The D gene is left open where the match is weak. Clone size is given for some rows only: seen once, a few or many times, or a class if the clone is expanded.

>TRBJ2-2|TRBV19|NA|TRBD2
CASSRMRGLPGGNTGELFF
TGTGCCAGTAGTAGGATGAGGGGCCTACCGGGAGGAAACACCGGGGAGCTGTTTTTT
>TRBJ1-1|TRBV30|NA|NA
CAWGANRVGTEAFF
TGTGCCTGGGGAGCGAACAGGGTCGGCACTGAAGCTTTCTTT
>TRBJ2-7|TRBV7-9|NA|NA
CASSLSGVVYEQYF
TGTGCCAGCAGCTTAAGTGGGGTCGTTTACGAGCAGTACTTC
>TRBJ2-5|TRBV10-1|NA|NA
CASSESAGGQETQYF
TGCGCCAGCAGTGAGTCGGCAGGGGGGCAAGAGACCCAGTACTTC
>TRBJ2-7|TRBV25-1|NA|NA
CASSGGGWRYEQYF
TGTGCCAGCAGTGGGGGCGGCTGGAGGTACGAGCAGTACTTC
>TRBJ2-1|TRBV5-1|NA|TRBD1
CASTQTGGTNEQFF
TGCGCCAGCACACAAACAGGGGGTACGAATGAGCAGTTCTTC
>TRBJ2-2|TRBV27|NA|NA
CASSSVTGELFF
TGTGCCAGCAGTTCTGTGACCGGGGAGCTGTTTTTT
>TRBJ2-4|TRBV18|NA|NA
CASSPPGIAKNIQYF
TGTGCCAGCTCACCACCGGGAATAGCCAAAAACATTCAGTACTTC
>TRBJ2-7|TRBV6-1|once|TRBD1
CASGQGNMYEQYF
TGTGCCAGCGGACAGGGGAATATGTACGAGCAGTACTTC
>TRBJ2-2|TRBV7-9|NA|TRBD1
CASGTGSNTGELFF
TGTGCCAGCGGGACAGGGTCGAACACCGGGGAGCTGTTTTTT
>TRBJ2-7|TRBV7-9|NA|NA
CASSSYVRDYEQYF
TGTGCCAGCAGCTCGTATGTGAGGGACTACGAGCAGTACTTC
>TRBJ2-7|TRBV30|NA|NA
CAWSPGTQYEQYF
TGTGCCTGGAGCCCAGGCACCCAATACGAGCAGTACTTC
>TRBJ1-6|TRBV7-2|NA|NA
CASSLDLPPLHF
TGTGCCAGCAGCTTAGATCTCCCACCCCTCCACTTT
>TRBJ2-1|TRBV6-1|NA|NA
CASSGAWFAGASNEQFF
TGTGCCAGCAGTGGCGCCTGGTTCGCGGGGGCGAGCAATGAGCAGTTCTTC
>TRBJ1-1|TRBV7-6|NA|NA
CASSYRQAANTEAFF
TGTGCCAGCAGCTACCGACAGGCCGCGAACACTGAAGCTTTCTTT
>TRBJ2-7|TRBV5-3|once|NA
CASSPRGGAYEQYF
TGTGCCAGCAGCCCCCGTGGTGGGGCGTACGAGCAGTACTTC
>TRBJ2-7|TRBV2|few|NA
CASSPGAPAKQYF
TGTGCCAGCAGTCCGGGGGCCCCGGCCAAGCAGTACTTC
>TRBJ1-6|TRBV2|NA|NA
CARGGVDVRSPLHF
TGTGCCAGGGGCGGGGTGGACGTAAGGTCACCCCTCCACTTT
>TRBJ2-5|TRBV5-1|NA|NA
CASSLGQGGRETQYF
TGCGCCAGCAGCTTGGGACAGGGAGGGCGGGAGACCCAGTACTTC
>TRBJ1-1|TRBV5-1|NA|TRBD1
CASSFRGLPPNEAFF
TGCGCCAGCAGCTTCAGGGGGCTCCCTCCAAATGAAGCTTTCTTT
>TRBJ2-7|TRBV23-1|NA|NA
CASSKPGRMAGEQYF
TGCGCCAGCAGTAAACCGGGACGGATGGCGGGGGAGCAGTACTTC
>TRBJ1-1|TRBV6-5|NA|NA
CASSRGDVAEAFF
TGTGCCAGCAGCCGAGGGGACGTGGCTGAAGCTTTCTTT
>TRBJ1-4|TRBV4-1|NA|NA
CASSQDRLVGKSETNEKLFF
TGCGCCAGCAGCCAAGATCGTCTAGTCGGCAAGTCGGAAACTAATGAAAAACTGTTTTTT
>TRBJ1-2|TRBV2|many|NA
CASSGGPANYGYTF
TGTGCCAGCAGTGGAGGACCTGCTAACTATGGCTACACCTTC
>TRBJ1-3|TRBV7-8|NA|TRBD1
CASSIQGTGTIYF
TGTGCCAGCAGCATACAGGGGACCGGAACCATATATTTT
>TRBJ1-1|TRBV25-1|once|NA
CASSGSGVTTEAFF
TGTGCCAGCAGTGGCTCAGGGGTTACCACTGAAGCTTTCTTT
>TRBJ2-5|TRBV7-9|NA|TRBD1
CASSPDRGYF
TGTGCCAGCAGCCCGGACAGGGGGTACTTC
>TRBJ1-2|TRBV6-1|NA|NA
CASIRARGYTF
TGTGCCAGCATCAGGGCCCGGGGCTACACCTTC
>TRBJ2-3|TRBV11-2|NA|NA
CASSLDARNTDTQYF
TGTGCCAGCAGCTTAGATGCGCGAAACACAGATACGCAGTATTTT
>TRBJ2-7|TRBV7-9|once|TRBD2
CASSSLAVTYEQYF
TGTGCCAGCAGCTCACTAGCGGTAACCTACGAGCAGTACTTC
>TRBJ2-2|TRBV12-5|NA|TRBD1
CASGLGDRAGELFF
TGTGCTAGTGGTTTGGGCGACAGGGCCGGGGAGCTGTTTTTT
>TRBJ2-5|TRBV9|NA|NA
CASSVGGETQYF
TGTGCCAGCAGCGTCGGAGGAGAGACCCAGTACTTC
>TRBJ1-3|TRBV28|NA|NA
CASMGTRGTIYF
TGTGCCAGCATGGGGACCCGGGGCACCATATATTTT
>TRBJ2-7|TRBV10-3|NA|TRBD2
CAIRNYSGRAIEQYF
TGTGCCATCCGGAACTATAGCGGGAGGGCCATCGAGCAGTACTTC
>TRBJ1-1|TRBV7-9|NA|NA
CASSLQGGGTHEAFF
TGTGCCAGCAGCTTACAGGGAGGAGGGACGCACGAAGCTTTCTTT
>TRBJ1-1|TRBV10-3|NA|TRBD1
CAISGDRVNTEAFF
TGTGCCATCAGTGGGGACAGGGTGAACACTGAAGCTTTCTTT
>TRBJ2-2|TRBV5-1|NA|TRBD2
CASNPSGTTGELFF
TGCGCCAGCAATCCTAGCGGGACCACCGGGGAGCTGTTTTTT
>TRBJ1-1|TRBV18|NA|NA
CASSPTKGTEAFF
TGTGCCAGCTCACCAACGAAGGGGACTGAAGCTTTCTTT